These 3 T cell receptor beta chains came from one sample sequenced in a study of T cells in localized non-small cell lung cancer. Sequenced by immunoSEQ multiplex PCR; TCRdb stores in-frame clones only, minus some. Among under 3,500 clones listed, approximately 23% were seen once. This specimen was lung tumor tissue, taken before any cancer treatment. These receptors all come from a man between 40 and 75 years old with stage I squamous cell lung carcinoma.

This clone has only a few counts. The V gene is TRBV18, the J gene TRBJ1-3; TRBD1 is a possible D gene (5 bases). This CDR3 is built from 15 residues. Germline V gene lookup returns CDR1 KGHSH and CDR2 LQKENI. V was cut by 4 bases and J by 0 bases, with 10 bases left in between. CDR3 residues: CASSRSQGSGNTIYF. The CDR3 coding sequence is TGTGCCAGCTCACGCAGCCAGGGCTCTGGAAACACCATATATTTT. Supplemented by reference TRBV18 and TRBJ1-3, the full variable domain reads NAGVMQNPRHLVRRRGQEARLRCSPMKGHSHVYWYRQLPEEGLKFMVYLQKENIIDESGMPKERFSAEFPKEGPSILRIQQVVRGDSAAYFCASSRSQGSGNTIYFGEGSWLTVV.

The chain carries TRBV18 and TRBJ2-7; tentatively, D is TRBD2 (5 bases). Germline V gene lookup returns CDR1 KGHSH and CDR2 LQKENI. The length of the CDR3 is 14 residues. The ends were cut back, 6 bases at V and 0 bases at J, with 12 bases in the middle. The CDR3 DNA is TGTGCCAGCTCCTTACTAGTGGGCTCCTACGAGCAGTACTTC. This codes for CASSLLVGSYEQYF.

This clone was counted only a few times. The CDR3 reads CASSPLSPNREPEKLFF. The CDR3 coding sequence is TGTGCCAGCAGCCCTTTGTCGCCTAACAGAGAACCCGAAAAACTGTTTTTT. The chain is built from TRBV11-3 and TRBJ1-4; D not certain. Trimming pared 5 bases from V and 8 bases from J, leaving 24 bases between. Per germline, CDR1 SGHNT and CDR2 YENEEA. The CDR3 is 17 residues long.